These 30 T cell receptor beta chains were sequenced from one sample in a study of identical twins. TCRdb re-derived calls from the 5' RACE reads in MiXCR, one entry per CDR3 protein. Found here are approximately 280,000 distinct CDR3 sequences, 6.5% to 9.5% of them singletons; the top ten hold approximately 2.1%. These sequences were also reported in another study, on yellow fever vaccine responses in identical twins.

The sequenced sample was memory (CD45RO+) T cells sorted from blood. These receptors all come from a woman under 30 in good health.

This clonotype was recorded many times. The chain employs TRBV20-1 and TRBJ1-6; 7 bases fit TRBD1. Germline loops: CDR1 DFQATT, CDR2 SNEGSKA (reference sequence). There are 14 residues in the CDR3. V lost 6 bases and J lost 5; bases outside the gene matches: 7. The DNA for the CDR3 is TGCAGTGCACAAACAGGGGTTGATAATTCACCCCTCCACTTT. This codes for CSAQTGVDNSPLHF.

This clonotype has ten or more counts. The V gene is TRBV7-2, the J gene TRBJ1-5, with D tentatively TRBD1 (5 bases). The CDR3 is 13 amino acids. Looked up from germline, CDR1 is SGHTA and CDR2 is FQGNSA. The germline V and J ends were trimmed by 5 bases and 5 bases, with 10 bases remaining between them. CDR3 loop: CASSHDSYQPQHF. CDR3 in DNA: TGTGCCAGCAGCCATGACAGTTATCAGCCCCAGCATTTT. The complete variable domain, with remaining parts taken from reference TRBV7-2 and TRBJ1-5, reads GAGVSQSPSNKVTEKGKDVELRCDPISGHTALYWYRQSLGQGLEFLIYFQGNSAPDKSGLPSDRFSAERTGGSVSTLTIQRTQQEDSAVYLCASSHDSYQPQHFGDGTRLSIL.

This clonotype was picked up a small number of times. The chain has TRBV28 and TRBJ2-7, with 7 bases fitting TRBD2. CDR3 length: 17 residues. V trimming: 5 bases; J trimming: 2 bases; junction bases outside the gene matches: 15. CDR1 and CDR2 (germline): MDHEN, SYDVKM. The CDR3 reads CASSPAAPGGSTYEQYF. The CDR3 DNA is TGTGCCAGCAGTCCAGCGGCCCCGGGAGGCTCCACCTACGAGCAGTACTTC. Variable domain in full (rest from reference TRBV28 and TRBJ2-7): DVKVTQSSRYLVKRTGEKVFLECVQDMDHENMFWYRQDPGLGLRLIYFSYDVKMKEKGDIPEGYSVSREKKERFSLILESASTNQTSMYLCASSPAAPGGSTYEQYFGPGTRLTVT.

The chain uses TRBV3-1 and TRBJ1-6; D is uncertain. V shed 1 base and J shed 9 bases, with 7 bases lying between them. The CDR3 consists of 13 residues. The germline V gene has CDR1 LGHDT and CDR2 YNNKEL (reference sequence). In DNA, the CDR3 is TGTGCCAGCAGCCAAGGGAGCCCTTCACCCCTCCACTTT. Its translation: CASSQGSPSPLHF.

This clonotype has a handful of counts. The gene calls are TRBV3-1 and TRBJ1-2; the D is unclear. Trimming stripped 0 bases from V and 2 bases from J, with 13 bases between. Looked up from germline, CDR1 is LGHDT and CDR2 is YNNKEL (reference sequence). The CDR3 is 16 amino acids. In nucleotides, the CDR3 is TGTGCCAGCAGCCAAGATGCCCAGATCCCCAACTATGGCTACACCTTC. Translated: CASSQDAQIPNYGYTF.

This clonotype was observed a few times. The CDR3 loop reads CATSDRFHEQFF. CDR3 nucleotide sequence: TGTGCCACCAGTGACCGTTTCCATGAGCAGTTCTTC. The chain combines TRBV24-1 with TRBJ2-1, with D hard to call. The CDR3 contains 12 residues. V was clipped by 4 bases and J by 8 bases, with 8 bases between them. Per germline, CDR1 KGHDR and CDR2 SFDVKD.

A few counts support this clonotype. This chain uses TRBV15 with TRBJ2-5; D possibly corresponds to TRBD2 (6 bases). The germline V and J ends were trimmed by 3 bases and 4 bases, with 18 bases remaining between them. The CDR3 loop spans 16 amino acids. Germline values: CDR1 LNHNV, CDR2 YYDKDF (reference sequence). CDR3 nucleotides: TGTGCCACCAGCAGTGAATCGTTCCTGGGAGGAGAGACCCAGTACTTC. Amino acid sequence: CATSSESFLGGETQYF.

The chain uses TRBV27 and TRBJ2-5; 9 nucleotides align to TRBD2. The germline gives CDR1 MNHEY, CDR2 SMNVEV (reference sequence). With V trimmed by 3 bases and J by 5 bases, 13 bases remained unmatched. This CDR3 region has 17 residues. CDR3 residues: CASSLGVGLAGRETQYF. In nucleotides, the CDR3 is TGTGCCAGCAGTTTGGGGGTGGGGCTAGCGGGGAGGGAGACCCAGTACTTC.

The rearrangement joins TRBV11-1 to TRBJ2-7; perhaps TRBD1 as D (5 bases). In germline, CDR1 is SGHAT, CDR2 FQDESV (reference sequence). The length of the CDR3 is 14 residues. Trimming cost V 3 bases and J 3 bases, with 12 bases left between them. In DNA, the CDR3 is TGTGCCAGCAGCTTTACAGTCAGGGACTACGAGCAGTACTTC. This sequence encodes CASSFTVRDYEQYF. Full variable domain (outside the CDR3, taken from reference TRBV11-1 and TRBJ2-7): EAEVAQSPRYKITEKSQAVAFWCDPISGHATLYWYRQILGQGPELLVQFQDESVVDDSQLPKDRFSAERLKGVDSTLKIQPAELGDSAMYLCASSFTVRDYEQYFGPGTRLTVT.

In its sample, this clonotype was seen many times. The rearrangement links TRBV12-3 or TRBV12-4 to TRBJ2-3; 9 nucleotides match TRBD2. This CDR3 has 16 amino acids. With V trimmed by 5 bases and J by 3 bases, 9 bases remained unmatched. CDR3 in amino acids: CASSPRSGSGTDTQYF. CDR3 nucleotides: TGTGCCAGCAGTCCCCGTAGCGGGAGTGGGACAGATACGCAGTATTTT.

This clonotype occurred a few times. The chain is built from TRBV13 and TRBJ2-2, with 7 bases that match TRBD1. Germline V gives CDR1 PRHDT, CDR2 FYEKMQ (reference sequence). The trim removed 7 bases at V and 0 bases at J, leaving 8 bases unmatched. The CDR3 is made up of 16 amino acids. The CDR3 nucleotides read TGTGCCAGCAAGTTTTTCGGGACAGCGAACACCGGGGAGCTGTTTTTT. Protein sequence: CASKFFGTANTGELFF.

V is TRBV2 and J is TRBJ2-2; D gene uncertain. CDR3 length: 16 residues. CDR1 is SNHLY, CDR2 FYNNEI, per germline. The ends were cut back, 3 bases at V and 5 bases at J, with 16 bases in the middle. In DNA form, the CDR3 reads TGTGCCAGCAGTGAGCTGACGCCGGGTAGGACCGGGGAGCTGTTTTTT. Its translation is CASSELTPGRTGELFF.

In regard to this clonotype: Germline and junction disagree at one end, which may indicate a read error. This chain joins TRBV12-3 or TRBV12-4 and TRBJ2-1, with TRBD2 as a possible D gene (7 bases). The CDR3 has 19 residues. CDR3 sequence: CDSGNPYQGFARGPGEQFF. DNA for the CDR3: TGTGACAGCGGCAATCCATATCAGGGATTTGCGCGGGGGCCCGGTGAGCAGTTCTTC.

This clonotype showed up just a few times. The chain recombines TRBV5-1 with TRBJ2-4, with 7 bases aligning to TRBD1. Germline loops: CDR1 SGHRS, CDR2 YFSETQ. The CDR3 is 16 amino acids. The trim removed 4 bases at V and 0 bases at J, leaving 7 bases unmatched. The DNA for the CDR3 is TGCGCCAGCAGCACCCCGGACAGGCTAGCCAAAAACATTCAGTACTTC. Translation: CASSTPDRLAKNIQYF. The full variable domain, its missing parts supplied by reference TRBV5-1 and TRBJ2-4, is KAGVTQTPRYLIKTRGQQVTLSCSPISGHRSVSWYQQTPGQGLQFLFEYFSETQRNKGNFPGRFSGRQFSNSRSEMNVSTLELGDSALYLCASSTPDRLAKNIQYFGAGTRLSVL.

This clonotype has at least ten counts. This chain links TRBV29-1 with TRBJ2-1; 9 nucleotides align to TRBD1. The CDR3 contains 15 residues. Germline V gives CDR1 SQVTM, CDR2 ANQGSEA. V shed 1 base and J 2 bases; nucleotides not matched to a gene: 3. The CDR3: CSVEGGTGPYNEQFF. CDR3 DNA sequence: TGCAGCGTTGAAGGGGGGACAGGGCCCTACAATGAGCAGTTCTTC.

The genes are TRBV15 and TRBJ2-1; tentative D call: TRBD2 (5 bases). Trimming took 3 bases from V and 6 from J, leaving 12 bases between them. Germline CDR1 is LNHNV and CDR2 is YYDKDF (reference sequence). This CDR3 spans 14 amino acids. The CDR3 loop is CATSRVEGSNEQFF. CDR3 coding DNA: TGTGCCACCAGCAGGGTCGAGGGATCCAATGAGCAGTTCTTC.

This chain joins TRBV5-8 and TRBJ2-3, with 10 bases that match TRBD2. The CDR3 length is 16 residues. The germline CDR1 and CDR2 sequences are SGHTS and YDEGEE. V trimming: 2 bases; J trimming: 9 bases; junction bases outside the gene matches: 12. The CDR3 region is CASSFTGLAQGDTQYF. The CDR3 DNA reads TGTGCCAGCAGCTTTACGGGACTAGCGCAAGGAGACACGCAGTATTTT.

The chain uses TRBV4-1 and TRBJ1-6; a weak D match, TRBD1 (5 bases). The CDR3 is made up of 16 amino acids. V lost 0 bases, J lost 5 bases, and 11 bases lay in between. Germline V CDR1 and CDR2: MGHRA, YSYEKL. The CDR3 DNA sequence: TGCGCCAGCAGCCAAGATCGGGGGACGGATAATTCACCCCTCCACTTT. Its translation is CASSQDRGTDNSPLHF.

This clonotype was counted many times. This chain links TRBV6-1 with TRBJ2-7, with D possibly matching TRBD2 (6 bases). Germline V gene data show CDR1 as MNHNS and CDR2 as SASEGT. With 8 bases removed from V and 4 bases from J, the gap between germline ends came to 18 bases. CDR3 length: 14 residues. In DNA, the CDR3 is TGTGCCAGCTTCGGGCGGACTATTTCTTACGAGCAGTACGTC. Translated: CASFGRTISYEQYV.

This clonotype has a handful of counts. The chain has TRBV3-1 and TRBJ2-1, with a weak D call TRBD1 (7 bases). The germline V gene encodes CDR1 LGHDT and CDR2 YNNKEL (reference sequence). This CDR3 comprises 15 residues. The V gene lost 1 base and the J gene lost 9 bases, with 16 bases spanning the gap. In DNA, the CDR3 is TGTGCCAGCAGCCAAGTTGGCAGGGGGGCCCTTGAGCAGTTCTTC. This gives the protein CASSQVGRGALEQFF.

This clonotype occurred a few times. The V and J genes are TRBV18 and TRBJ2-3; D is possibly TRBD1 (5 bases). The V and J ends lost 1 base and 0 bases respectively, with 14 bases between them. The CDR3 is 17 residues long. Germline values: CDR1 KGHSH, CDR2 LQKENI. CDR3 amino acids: CASSPRRQSTSTDTQYF. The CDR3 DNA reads TGTGCCAGCTCACCACGTCGACAGAGCACTAGCACAGATACGCAGTATTTT.

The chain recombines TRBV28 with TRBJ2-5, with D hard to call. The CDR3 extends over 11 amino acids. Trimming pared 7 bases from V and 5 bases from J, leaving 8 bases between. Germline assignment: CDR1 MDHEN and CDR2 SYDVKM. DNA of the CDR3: TGTGCCAGCACTTGGGCGGAGACCCAGTACTTC. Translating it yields CASTWAETQYF. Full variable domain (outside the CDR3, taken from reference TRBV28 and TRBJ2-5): DVKVTQSSRYLVKRTGEKVFLECVQDMDHENMFWYRQDPGLGLRLIYFSYDVKMKEKGDIPEGYSVSREKKERFSLILESASTNQTSMYLCASTWAETQYFGPGTRLLVL.

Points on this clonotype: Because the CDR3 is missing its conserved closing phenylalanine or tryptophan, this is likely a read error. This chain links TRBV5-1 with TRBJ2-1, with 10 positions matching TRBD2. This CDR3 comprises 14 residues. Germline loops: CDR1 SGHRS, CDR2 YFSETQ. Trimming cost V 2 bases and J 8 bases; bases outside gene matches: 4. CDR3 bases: TGCGCCAGCAGCTTAGCGGGGGGGCACTATGAGCAGTTCTTA. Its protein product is CASSLAGGHYEQFL.

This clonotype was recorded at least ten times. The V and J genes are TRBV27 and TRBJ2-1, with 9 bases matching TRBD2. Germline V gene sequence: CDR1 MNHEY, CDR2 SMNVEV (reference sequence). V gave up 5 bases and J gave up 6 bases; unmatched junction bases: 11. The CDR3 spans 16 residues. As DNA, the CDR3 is TGTGCCAGCAGTATTAGCGGGAGAGGAGCTGGCAATGAGCAGTTCTTC. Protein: CASSISGRGAGNEQFF.

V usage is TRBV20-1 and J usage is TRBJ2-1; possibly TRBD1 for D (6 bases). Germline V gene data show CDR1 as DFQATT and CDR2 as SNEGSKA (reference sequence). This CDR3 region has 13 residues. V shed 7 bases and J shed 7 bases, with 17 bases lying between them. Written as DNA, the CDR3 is TGCAGTGTATGGGGGCTAGCCAGTAATGAGCAGTTCTTC. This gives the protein CSVWGLASNEQFF.

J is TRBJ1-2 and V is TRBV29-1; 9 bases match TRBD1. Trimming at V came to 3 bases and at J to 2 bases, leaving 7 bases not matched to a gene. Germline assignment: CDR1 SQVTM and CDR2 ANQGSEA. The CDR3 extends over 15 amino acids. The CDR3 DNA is TGCAGCGTTGAGGGGGACAGGGAGAGGAACTATGGCTACACCTTC. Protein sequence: CSVEGDRERNYGYTF.

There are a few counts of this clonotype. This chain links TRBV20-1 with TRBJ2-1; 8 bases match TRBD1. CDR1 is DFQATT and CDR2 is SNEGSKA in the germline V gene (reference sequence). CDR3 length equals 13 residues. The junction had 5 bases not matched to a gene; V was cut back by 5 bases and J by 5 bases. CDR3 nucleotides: TGCAGTGCTGCCGGGACAGGCGACAATGAGCAGTTCTTC. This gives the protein CSAAGTGDNEQFF.

The CDR3 sequence: CASSTSGEQYV. CDR3 nucleotide sequence: TGTGCCAGCAGTACATCTGGGGAGCAGTACGTC. The chain joins TRBV28 to TRBJ2-7, with D hard to call. The germline gives CDR1 MDHEN, CDR2 SYDVKM. V was cut by 5 bases and J by 7 bases, with 9 bases left in between. This CDR3 comprises 11 residues.

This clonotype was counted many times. CDR3: CASRELTGAGELFF. The DNA of the CDR3 is TGCGCCAGCCGAGAATTAACCGGGGCCGGGGAGCTGTTTTTT. This rearrangement joins TRBV4-1 to TRBJ2-2, with D perhaps TRBD2 (5 bases). This CDR3 comprises 14 residues. Germline CDR1 and CDR2: MGHRA and YSYEKL. V dropped 8 bases and J dropped 6 bases, with 16 bases sitting between them.

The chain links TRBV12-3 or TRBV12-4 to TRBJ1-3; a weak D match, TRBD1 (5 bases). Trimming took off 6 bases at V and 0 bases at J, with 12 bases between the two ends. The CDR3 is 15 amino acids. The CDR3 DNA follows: TGTGCCAGCAGCCGCCGCCAGGGCTCTGGAAACACCATATATTTT. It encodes CASSRRQGSGNTIYF.